Listed here are 30 T cell receptor beta chains from one sample, sequenced in a study of read filtering for tumor transcriptome and immune sequencing. The library was built from about 370 ng RNA with molecular barcoded adaptors for alpha/delta and beta/gamma chains. TCRdb re-called the reads through MiXCR, storing one row per CDR3 protein. In the table there are tens of thousands of distinct CDR3 sequences, 15% to 20% of which are singletons. Sequenced: a population of CD138-negative cells sorted from bone marrow. The receptors derive from a donor at least 40 years old with multiple myeloma.

J is TRBJ1-2 and V is TRBV20-1; D gene uncertain. Germline values: CDR1 DFQATT, CDR2 SNEGSKA (reference sequence). V lost 6 bases and J lost 4, with 6 bases in between. The CDR3 extends over 10 amino acids. The CDR3: CSAGLYGYTF. CDR3 nucleotides: TGCAGTGCCGGGCTCTATGGCTACACCTTC.

This clonotype was seen at least ten times. The rearrangement links TRBV7-8 to TRBJ2-1; possible D gene TRBD2, 5 bases. Germline assignment: CDR1 SGHVS and CDR2 FQNEAQ. V lost 2 bases and J 4 bases, leaving 15 bases between the germline ends. There are 16 residues in the CDR3. CDR3 in DNA: TGTGCCAGCAGCTTATCGGGAAGCCCATCATACAATGAGCAGTTCTTC. This gives the protein CASSLSGSPSYNEQFF.

A word on this clonotype: Given a much more abundant clone one base away, this may be a read error. This chain joins TRBV4-2 and TRBJ2-7; D might be TRBD2 (5 bases). In germline, CDR1 is LGHNA, CDR2 YNFKEQ. This CDR3 has 14 residues. The chain's CDR3 is CTSSQVLGEYEQYF. CDR3 nucleotides: TGTACCAGCAGCCAAGTCCTCGGGGAATACGAGCAGTACTTC.

In its sample, this clonotype was seen many times. The chain recombines TRBV5-1 with TRBJ2-7; D may be TRBD1 or TRBD2 (6 bases each). Germline lookup yields CDR1 SGHRS and CDR2 YFSETQ. This CDR3 spans 14 amino acids. The V end was cut by 0 bases, the J end by 5 bases, with 12 bases between. The CDR3 region has the DNA TGCGCCAGCAGCTTGGACAGGGAGGACGACGAGCAGTACTTC. This translates into CASSLDREDDEQYF. Full variable domain (outside the CDR3, taken from reference TRBV5-1 and TRBJ2-7): KAGVTQTPRYLIKTRGQQVTLSCSPISGHRSVSWYQQTPGQGLQFLFEYFSETQRNKGNFPGRFSGRQFSNSRSEMNVSTLELGDSALYLCASSLDREDDEQYFGPGTRLTVT.

This clonotype was recorded at least ten times. The rearrangement links TRBV20-1 to TRBJ2-1; possible D gene TRBD1, 6 bases. The germline CDR1 and CDR2 sequences are DFQATT and SNEGSKA (reference sequence). V lost 5 bases and J lost 4, with 12 bases in between. The CDR3 contains 13 residues. The CDR3 reads CSAPDSRYNEQFF. The CDR3 DNA reads as TGCAGTGCTCCGGACAGCCGATACAATGAGCAGTTCTTC.

Notes on this clonotype: This may arise from a read error, as a much more abundant clone is one base away. This rearrangement joins TRBV29-1 to TRBJ1-4, with D perhaps TRBD1 (5 bases). Per germline, CDR1 SQVTM and CDR2 ANQGSEA. The CDR3 sequence is 14 residues long. CDR3 loop: CSVDSAGTGEKLLF. CDR3 DNA: TGCAGCGTTGACTCGGCTGGGACTGGGGAAAAACTGCTTTTT.

Comments on this clonotype: A far larger clone is only one base removed, so a read error is likely. The V call is TRBV6-2 or TRBV6-3, the J call TRBJ2-1, with D perhaps matching TRBD2 (6 bases). Looked up from germline, CDR1 is MNHEY and CDR2 is SVGEGT. The CDR3 totals 16 residues. In DNA form, the CDR3 reads TGTACCAGCAGTGATCCGGGAGAGAGTACCTACAATGAGCAGTTCTTC. Its translation is CTSSDPGESTYNEQFF.

The J gene is TRBJ1-5, the V gene TRBV6-1; D gene unclear. Germline-derived CDR1 and CDR2 are MNHNS and SASEGT. CDR3 length equals 15 residues. V was trimmed by 7 bases and J by 5 bases, leaving 18 bases between them. The CDR3 loop reads CASNRGNIGDQPQHF. As DNA, the CDR3 is TGTGCCAGCAATCGGGGAAATATAGGTGATCAGCCCCAGCATTTT.

The sample holds many counts of this clonotype. The rearrangement links TRBV4-1 to TRBJ2-7, with 8 bases identical to TRBD1. Germline trimming cut 1 base from V and 0 bases from J; bases unmatched to any gene: 5. Looked up from germline, CDR1 is MGHRA and CDR2 is YSYEKL. The CDR3 consists of 16 residues. The CDR3 reads CASSQVTGDNSYEQYF. The CDR3 nucleotides are TGCGCCAGCAGCCAAGTGACAGGGGATAACTCCTACGAGCAGTACTTC.

This clonotype was counted ten times or more. The rearrangement uses TRBV29-1 and TRBJ2-5; D might be TRBD1 (5 bases). Trimming cost V 2 bases and J 4 bases, with 17 bases left between them. Germline V gene sequence: CDR1 SQVTM, CDR2 ANQGSEA. The CDR3 spans 15 residues. The CDR3 DNA follows: TGCAGCGTTGAAAGGGGCAGATATTCGGGAGAGACCCAGTACTTC. It translates to CSVERGRYSGETQYF.

This clonotype showed up many times. The chain combines TRBV20-1 with TRBJ2-7; 7 bases are shared with TRBD1. CDR1 and CDR2 from the germline V gene are DFQATT and SNEGSKA (reference sequence). This CDR3 region has 13 residues. The junction had 5 bases not matched to a gene; V was cut back by 6 bases and J by 0 bases. Here the CDR3 reads CSARTGSSYEQYF. The CDR3 bases are TGCAGTGCCAGGACAGGAAGCTCCTACGAGCAGTACTTC.

The gene calls are TRBV20-1 and TRBJ2-7, with D unresolved. V lost 3 bases to trimming and J lost 1 base, with 13 bases between them. The CDR3 is made up of 14 amino acids. Germline-derived CDR1 and CDR2 are DFQATT and SNEGSKA (reference sequence). The CDR3 loop reads CSASGPQESYEQYF. In DNA, the CDR3 is TGCAGTGCTAGTGGTCCGCAGGAGTCCTACGAGCAGTACTTC.

This clonotype showed up many times. The chain links TRBV19 to TRBJ2-4, with TRBD1 as a possible D gene (6 bases). Between the trimmed V and J ends, which lost 3 bases and 3 bases, there was a span of 6 bases. The germline gives CDR1 LNHDA, CDR2 SQIVND (reference sequence). The CDR3 is 13 amino acids. CDR3 DNA: TGTGCCAGTAGTATGGGACACAAAAACATTCAGTACTTC. This translates into CASSMGHKNIQYF.

This clonotype was picked up many times. The chain joins TRBV4-3 to TRBJ2-5, with 10 nucleotides matching TRBD1. The CDR3 contains 15 residues. J gave up 9 bases and V 5 bases, and 12 bases lay outside the gene matches. Per germline, CDR1 LGHNA and CDR2 YSLEER. For the CDR3, the DNA is TGCGCCAGCAGCTCCCGGGACAGGGGTGAAGTTGCCCAGTACTTC. Translated: CASSSRDRGEVAQYF.

Turning to this clonotype: Since a much larger clone is just one base distant, this may be a read error. The chain uses TRBV7-3 and TRBJ2-7; 13 bases align to TRBD2. CDR1 and CDR2 (germline): SGHTA, FQGTGA. The length of the CDR3 is 19 residues. The junction had 13 bases not matched to a gene; V was cut back by 2 bases and J by 3 bases. The CDR3 sequence is CASSLPNTSTSGRDYEQYF. The CDR3 DNA sequence: TGTGCCAGCAGCTTACCAAATACTTCCACTAGCGGGAGGGACTACGAGCAGTACTTC.

Concerning this clonotype: A much larger clone differs by one base, so this may be a read error. The chain uses TRBV20-1 and TRBJ2-1, with 7 bases fitting TRBD1. This CDR3 is 14 amino acids long. Germline trimming cut 6 bases from V and 8 bases from J; bases unmatched to any gene: 13. Germline values: CDR1 DFQATT, CDR2 SNEGSKA (reference sequence). The CDR3 spells CSANSGTEWYEQFF. CDR3 DNA sequence: TGCAGTGCAAATTCCGGGACAGAGTGGTATGAGCAGTTCTTC.

This clonotype was picked up many times. The chain joins TRBV29-1 to TRBJ2-2; the D is unclear. The CDR3 has 12 residues. The germline V and J ends were trimmed by 4 bases and 2 bases, with 5 bases remaining between them. Germline V CDR1 and CDR2: SQVTM, ANQGSEA. DNA for the CDR3: TGCAGCGTTGCAAGAAACACCGGGGAGCTGTTTTTT. Amino acid sequence: CSVARNTGELFF.

As concerns this clonotype: This may come from a read error, since a much larger clone is one base off. V usage is TRBV29-1 and J usage is TRBJ1-5; TRBD1 is a possible D gene (5 bases). Deletions cut 0 bases from V and 5 bases from J, with 8 bases between. CDR1 is SQVTM, CDR2 ANQGSEA, per germline. The length of the CDR3 is 13 residues. The DNA for the CDR3 is TGCAGCGTTGAAGAAGGACATTATCAGCCCCAGCATTTT. It yields the protein CSVEEGHYQPQHF.

The chain combines TRBV9 with TRBJ1-4; D might be TRBD1 (5 bases). The CDR3 loop spans 20 amino acids. V dropped 1 base and J dropped 0 bases, with 22 bases sitting between them. Germline V gives CDR1 SGDLS, CDR2 YYNGEE. CDR3 loop: CASSVHAWTRCIATNEKLFF. CDR3 bases: TGTGCCAGCAGCGTACACGCGTGGACACGGTGTATTGCAACTAATGAAAAACTGTTTTTT.

Notes on this clonotype: Possible read error: a much larger clone is one base away. The genes are TRBV11-2 and TRBJ2-3, with 7 nucleotides matching TRBD2. Per the germline V gene, CDR1 is SGHAT and CDR2 is FQNNGV. CDR3 size: 13 residues. The CDR3 loop reads CVSSFSGTDTQYF. The CDR3 DNA reads TGTGTCAGCAGCTTTAGCGGGACAGATACGCAGTATTTT.

This clonotype has a handful of counts. CDR3 sequence reads: CSALGPPNEKLFF. The CDR3 bases are TGCAGTGCGCTGGGGCCCCCGAATGAAAAACTGTTTTTT. The J gene is TRBJ1-4, the V gene TRBV20-1, with D tentatively TRBD1 (5 bases). The V and J ends lost 6 bases and 5 bases respectively, with 13 bases between them. This CDR3 region has 13 residues. Looked up from germline, CDR1 is DFQATT and CDR2 is SNEGSKA (reference sequence).

This clonotype appeared a few times. The J gene is TRBJ2-5, the V gene TRBV5-1; 9 bases match TRBD1. Germline values: CDR1 SGHRS, CDR2 YFSETQ. This CDR3 contains 14 residues. J lost 4 bases, V lost 4 bases, and 5 bases had no gene match. This CDR3 reads CASSGGQGGETQYF. CDR3 nucleotides: TGCGCCAGCAGCGGGGGACAGGGAGGAGAGACCCAGTACTTC.

Many counts were recorded for this clonotype. V is TRBV30 and J is TRBJ2-1; no clear D gene. V shed 4 bases and J shed 9 bases, with 10 bases lying between them. The CDR3 consists of 11 residues. CDR1 is GTSNPN and CDR2 is SVGIG in the germline V gene (reference sequence). CDR3: CAWMGLSEQFF. As DNA, the CDR3 is TGTGCCTGGATGGGGTTGAGTGAGCAGTTCTTC. Complete variable domain (other parts from reference TRBV30 and TRBJ2-1): SQTIHQWPATLVQPVGSPLSLECTVEGTSNPNLYWYRQAAGRGLQLLFYSVGIGQISSEVPQNLSASRPQDRQFILSSKKLLLSDSGFYLCAWMGLSEQFFGPGTRLTVL.

This clonotype was detected many times. The rearrangement joins TRBV20-1 to TRBJ2-7; no clear D gene. The CDR3 totals 11 residues. Trimming removed 3 bases from V and 4 bases from J, with 7 bases in between. Germline-derived CDR1 and CDR2 are DFQATT and SNEGSKA (reference sequence). The CDR3 reads CSASVGYEQYF. The CDR3 bases are TGCAGTGCTAGTGTCGGGTACGAGCAGTACTTC.

Only one count was recorded for this clonotype. One base away lies a much larger clone, so this may be a sequencing read error. The chain carries TRBV28 and TRBJ2-7; 8 bases agree with TRBD2. The CDR3 consists of 15 residues. Germline loops: CDR1 MDHEN, CDR2 SYDVKM. This CDR3 is CANSSHFGGGNEQYF. The CDR3 coding sequence is TGTGCCAACAGTTCACACTTTGGCGGGGGGAACGAGCAGTACTTC. The whole variable domain, remainder taken from reference TRBV28 and TRBJ2-7, is DVKVTQSSRYLVKRTGEKVFLECVQDMDHENMFWYRQDPGLGLRLIYFSYDVKMKEKGDIPEGYSVSREKKERFSLILESASTNQTSMYLCANSSHFGGGNEQYFGPGTRLTVT.

Note on this clonotype: A single base separates this from a much larger clone, so it may be a read error. The rearrangement links TRBV27 to TRBJ2-3; D unclear. Trimming shortened V by 3 bases and J by 4 bases, and 8 bases separated the two germline ends. From germline, CDR1 is MNHEY and CDR2 SMNVEV (reference sequence). This CDR3 comprises 13 residues. CDR3 in DNA: TGTGCCAGCAGTTTTACGCTCTCAGATACGCAGTATTTT. Translated: CASSFTLSDTQYF.

The sample holds many counts of this clonotype. DNA for the CDR3: TGCAGTGCTCTAACAACCAAACAGGGGATCACTGAAGCTTTCTTT. It specifies CSALTTKQGITEAFF. The chain joins TRBV20-1 to TRBJ1-1, with 7 bases matching TRBD1. The CDR3 has 15 amino acids. Germline assignment: CDR1 DFQATT and CDR2 SNEGSKA (reference sequence). V was clipped by 5 bases and J by 4 bases; unmatched bases: 13.

The sample holds many counts of this clonotype. The chain joins TRBV19 to TRBJ2-1; 8 bases map to TRBD2. The CDR3 is 15 amino acids. With V trimmed by 4 bases and J by 6 bases, 8 bases remained unmatched. Per germline, CDR1 LNHDA and CDR2 SQIVND (reference sequence). The CDR3 DNA is TGTGCCAGTAGTACCCGGGGGGGAGTCGGCAATGAGCAGTTCTTC. It encodes CASSTRGGVGNEQFF. The full variable domain, with the rest looked up from reference TRBV19 and TRBJ2-1, is DGGITQSPKYLFRKEGQNVTLSCEQNLNHDAMYWYRQDPGQGLRLIYYSQIVNDFQKGDIAEGYSVSREKKESFPLTVTSAQKNPTAFYLCASSTRGGVGNEQFFGPGTRLTVL.

In this sample, this clonotype turned up many times. The V gene is TRBV7-2, the J gene TRBJ2-7; D perhaps matches TRBD2 (6 bases). Trimming stripped 3 bases from V and 0 bases from J, with 12 bases between. There are 15 residues in the CDR3. Germline values: CDR1 SGHTA, CDR2 FQGNSA. This chain's CDR3 is CASSLIAASSYEQYF. CDR3 bases: TGTGCCAGCAGCTTGATAGCGGCAAGCTCCTACGAGCAGTACTTC.

At least ten counts were recorded for this clonotype. The chain uses TRBV5-4 and TRBJ2-1; 10 nucleotides align to TRBD2. Germline V gene data show CDR1 as SGHNT and CDR2 as YYREEE (reference sequence). V lost 3 bases to trimming and J lost 9 bases; unmatched junction nucleotides: 15. This CDR3 spans 17 amino acids. This CDR3 reads CASSSIGSSGSQSEQFF. The CDR3 region has the DNA TGTGCCAGCAGCTCGATCGGGTCTAGCGGGAGTCAAAGTGAGCAGTTCTTC.